The 5 T cell receptor beta chains given below trace back to one sample, sequenced in a study of T cell responses to AZD1222 COVID-19 vaccine. The repertoire was sequenced with immunoSEQ multiplex PCR; TCRdb's copy has only in-frame clones and lacks some. The repertoire holds 55,000 to 65,000 clones, with about 74% as singletons. This sample comprised peripheral blood, obtained 28 days after the second AZD1222 dose. The receptors derive from an adult who received the AZD1222 COVID-19 vaccine.

The CDR3 DNA reads as TGCGCCAGCAGCATTTCAGGGGGCGCGGGGGAGACCCAGTACTTC. Residues: CASSISGGAGETQYF. The rearrangement joins TRBV5-1 to TRBJ2-5, with 8 bases identical to TRBD1. The germline CDR1 and CDR2 sequences are SGHRS and YFSETQ. The CDR3 has 15 amino acids. Unmatched junction bases numbered 10, after V lost 4 bases and J lost 5 bases.

The chain carries TRBV5-1 and TRBJ2-2; 7 bases align to TRBD2. Trimming at V came to 4 bases and at J to 3 bases, leaving 9 bases not matched to a gene. Germline V gene sequence: CDR1 SGHRS, CDR2 YFSETQ. This CDR3 comprises 16 residues. The CDR3 loop is CASSPTSVPDTGELFF. The CDR3 DNA is TGCGCCAGCAGCCCAACTAGCGTTCCTGACACCGGGGAGCTGTTTTTT. The variable domain in full, completed from reference TRBV5-1 and TRBJ2-2, reads KAGVTQTPRYLIKTRGQQVTLSCSPISGHRSVSWYQQTPGQGLQFLFEYFSETQRNKGNFPGRFSGRQFSNSRSEMNVSTLELGDSALYLCASSPTSVPDTGELFFGEGSRLTVL.

This chain links TRBV27 with TRBJ1-2; no reliable D call. CDR1 MNHEY and CDR2 SMNVEV come from the germline V gene (reference sequence). The CDR3 sequence is 14 residues long. With 0 bases removed from V and 2 bases from J, the gap between germline ends came to 7 bases. CDR3 protein: CASSLSMGNYGYTF. DNA for the CDR3: TGTGCCAGCAGTTTATCCATGGGGAACTATGGCTACACCTTC.

This chain joins TRBV7-8 and TRBJ1-1; D gene unclear. Trimming left V 6 bases short and J 4 bases short, with 15 bases between. Per the germline V gene, CDR1 is SGHVS and CDR2 is FQNEAQ. The CDR3 consists of 14 residues. DNA of the CDR3: TGTGCCAGCAGTCGGTCCTCCTGGGGCACTGAAGCTTTCTTT. Its protein product is CASSRSSWGTEAFF. The whole variable domain, remainder taken from reference TRBV7-8 and TRBJ1-1, is GAGVSQSPRYKVAKRGQDVALRCDPISGHVSLFWYQQALGQGPEFLTYFQNEAQLDKSGLPSDRFFAERPEGSVSTLKIQRTQQEDSAVYLCASSRSSWGTEAFFGQGTRLTVV.

The sample holds a few counts of this clone. The chain joins TRBV7-2 to TRBJ2-7, with D perhaps matching TRBD1 or TRBD2 (6 bases each). The CDR3 sequence is 13 residues long. The germline V gene has CDR1 SGHTA and CDR2 FQGNSA. V was cut by 5 bases and J by 9 bases, with 17 bases left in between. CDR3 residues: CASSRRGLGWQYF. In nucleotides, the CDR3 is TGTGCCAGCAGCCGTCGGGGGCTTGGGTGGCAGTACTTC.